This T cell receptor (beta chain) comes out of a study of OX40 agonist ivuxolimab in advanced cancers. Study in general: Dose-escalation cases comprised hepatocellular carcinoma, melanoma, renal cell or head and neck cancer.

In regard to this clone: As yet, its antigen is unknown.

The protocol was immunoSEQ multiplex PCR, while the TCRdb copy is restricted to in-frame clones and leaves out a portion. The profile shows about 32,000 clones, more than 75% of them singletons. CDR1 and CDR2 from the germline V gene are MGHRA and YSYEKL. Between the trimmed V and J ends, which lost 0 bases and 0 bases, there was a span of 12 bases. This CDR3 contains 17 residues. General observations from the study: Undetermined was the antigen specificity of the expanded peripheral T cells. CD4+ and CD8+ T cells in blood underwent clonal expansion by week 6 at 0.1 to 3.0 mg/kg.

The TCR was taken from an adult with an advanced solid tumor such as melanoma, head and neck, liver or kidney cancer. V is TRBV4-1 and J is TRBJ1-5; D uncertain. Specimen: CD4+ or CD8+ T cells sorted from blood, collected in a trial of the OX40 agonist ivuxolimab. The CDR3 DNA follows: TGCGCCAGCAGCCAAGATCCGTCAGTGAATAGCAATCAGCCCCAGCATTTT. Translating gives CASSQDPSVNSNQPQHF.